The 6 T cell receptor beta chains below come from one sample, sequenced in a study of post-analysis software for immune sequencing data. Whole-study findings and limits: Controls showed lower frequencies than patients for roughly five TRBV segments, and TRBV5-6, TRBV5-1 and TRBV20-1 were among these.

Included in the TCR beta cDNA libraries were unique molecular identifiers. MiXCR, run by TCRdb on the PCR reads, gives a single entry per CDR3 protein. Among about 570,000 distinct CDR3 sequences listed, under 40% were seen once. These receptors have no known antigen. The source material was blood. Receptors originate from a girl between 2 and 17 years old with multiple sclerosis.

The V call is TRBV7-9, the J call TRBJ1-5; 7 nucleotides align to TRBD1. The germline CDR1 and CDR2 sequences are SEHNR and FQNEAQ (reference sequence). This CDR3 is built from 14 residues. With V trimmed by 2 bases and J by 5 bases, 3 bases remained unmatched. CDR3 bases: TGTGCCAGCAGCTTACTTGACAGGGATCAGCCCCAGCATTTT. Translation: CASSLLDRDQPQHF.

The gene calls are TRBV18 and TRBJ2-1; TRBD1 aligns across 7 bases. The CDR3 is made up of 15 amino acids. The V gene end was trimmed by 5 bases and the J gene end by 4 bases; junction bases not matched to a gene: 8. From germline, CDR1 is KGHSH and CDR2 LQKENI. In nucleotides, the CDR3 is TGTGCCAGCTCAAATACAGGGGTCCAATACAATGAGCAGTTCTTC. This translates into CASSNTGVQYNEQFF.

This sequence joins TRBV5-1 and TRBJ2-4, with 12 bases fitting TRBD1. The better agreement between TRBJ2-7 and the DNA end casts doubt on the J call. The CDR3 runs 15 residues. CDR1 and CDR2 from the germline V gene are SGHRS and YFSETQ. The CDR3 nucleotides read TGCGCCAGCAGCTTGAGGGACAGGGGGCTATACGAGCAGTACTTC. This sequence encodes CASSLRDRGLYEQYF.

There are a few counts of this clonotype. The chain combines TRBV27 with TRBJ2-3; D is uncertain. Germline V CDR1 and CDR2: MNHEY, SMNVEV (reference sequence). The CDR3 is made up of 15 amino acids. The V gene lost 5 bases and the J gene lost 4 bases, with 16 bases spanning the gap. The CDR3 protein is CASSPLAPRPDTQYF. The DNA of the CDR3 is TGTGCCAGCAGTCCCCTGGCCCCCCGGCCAGATACGCAGTATTTT.

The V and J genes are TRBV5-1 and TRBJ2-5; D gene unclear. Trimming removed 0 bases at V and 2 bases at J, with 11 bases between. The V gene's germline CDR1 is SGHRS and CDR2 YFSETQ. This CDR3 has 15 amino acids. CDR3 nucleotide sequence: TGCGCCAGCAGCTTGGCGCTATTGGGGCAAGAGACCCAGTACTTC. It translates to CASSLALLGQETQYF.

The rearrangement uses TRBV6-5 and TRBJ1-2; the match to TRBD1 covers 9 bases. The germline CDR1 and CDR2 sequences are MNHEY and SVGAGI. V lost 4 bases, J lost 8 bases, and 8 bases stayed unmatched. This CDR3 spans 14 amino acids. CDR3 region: CASSFYRGLEGYTF. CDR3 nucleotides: TGTGCCAGCAGTTTCTACAGGGGGCTCGAGGGCTACACCTTC.